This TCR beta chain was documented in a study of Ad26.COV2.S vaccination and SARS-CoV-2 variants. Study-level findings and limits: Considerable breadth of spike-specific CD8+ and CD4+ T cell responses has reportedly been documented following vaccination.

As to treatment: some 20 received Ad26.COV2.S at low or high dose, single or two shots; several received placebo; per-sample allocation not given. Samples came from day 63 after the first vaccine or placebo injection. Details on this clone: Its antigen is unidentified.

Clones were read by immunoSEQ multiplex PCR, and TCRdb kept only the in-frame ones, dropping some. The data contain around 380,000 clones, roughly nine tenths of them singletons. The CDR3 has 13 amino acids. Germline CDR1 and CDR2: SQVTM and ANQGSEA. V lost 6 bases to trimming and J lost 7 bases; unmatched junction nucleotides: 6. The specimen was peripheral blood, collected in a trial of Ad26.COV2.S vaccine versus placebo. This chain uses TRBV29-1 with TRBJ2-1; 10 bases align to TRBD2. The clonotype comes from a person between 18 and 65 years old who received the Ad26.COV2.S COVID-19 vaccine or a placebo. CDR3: CSVSAGGLNEQFF. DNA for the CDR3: TGCAGCGTGTCAGCGGGGGGGCTTAATGAGCAGTTCTTC.